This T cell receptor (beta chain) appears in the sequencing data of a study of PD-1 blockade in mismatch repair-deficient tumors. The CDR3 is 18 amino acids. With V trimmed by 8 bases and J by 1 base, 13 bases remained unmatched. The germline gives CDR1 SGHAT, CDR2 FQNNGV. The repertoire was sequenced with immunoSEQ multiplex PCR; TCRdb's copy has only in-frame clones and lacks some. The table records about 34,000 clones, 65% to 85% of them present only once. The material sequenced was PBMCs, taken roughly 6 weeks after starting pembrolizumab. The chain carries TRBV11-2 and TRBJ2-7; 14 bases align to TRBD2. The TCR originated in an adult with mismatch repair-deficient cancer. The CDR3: CASCPGLAGVGASYEQYF. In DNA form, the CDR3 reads TGTGCCAGCTGTCCGGGACTAGCGGGAGTGGGGGCGTCCTACGAGCAGTACTTC.